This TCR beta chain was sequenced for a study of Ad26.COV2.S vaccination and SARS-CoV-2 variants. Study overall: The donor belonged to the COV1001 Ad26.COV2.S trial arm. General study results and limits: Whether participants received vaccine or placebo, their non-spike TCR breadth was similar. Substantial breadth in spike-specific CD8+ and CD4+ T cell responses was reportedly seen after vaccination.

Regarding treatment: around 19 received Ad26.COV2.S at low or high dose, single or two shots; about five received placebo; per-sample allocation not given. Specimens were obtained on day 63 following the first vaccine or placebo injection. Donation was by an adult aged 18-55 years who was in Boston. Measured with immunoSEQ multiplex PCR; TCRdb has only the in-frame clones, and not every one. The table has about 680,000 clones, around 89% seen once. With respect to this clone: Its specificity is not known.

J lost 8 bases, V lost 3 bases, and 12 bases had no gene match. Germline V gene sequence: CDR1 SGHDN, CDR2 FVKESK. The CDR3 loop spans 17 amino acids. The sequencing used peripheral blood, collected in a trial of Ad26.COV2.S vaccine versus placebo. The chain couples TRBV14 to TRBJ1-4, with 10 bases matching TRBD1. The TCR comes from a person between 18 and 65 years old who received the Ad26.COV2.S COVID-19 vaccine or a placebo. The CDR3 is CASSQALTGGLEEKLFF. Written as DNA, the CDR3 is TGTGCCAGCAGCCAGGCACTGACAGGGGGCCTTGAGGAAAAACTGTTTTTT.